Following are 16 T cell receptor beta chains from one sample sequenced in a study of Graves' ophthalmopathy and Graves' hyperthyroidism. The TCR beta CDR3 regions underwent amplification from RNA transcripts. First-round RT-PCR with HTBI primers preceded a second-round multiplex PCR. TCRdb re-called the multiplex PCR reads with MiXCR, one entry per CDR3 protein. The sample records a few hundred thousand distinct CDR3 sequences, about 18% being singletons. The sequenced sample consisted of peripheral blood. The receptors originated from an adult woman with stable Graves' hyperthyroidism.

In this sample, this clonotype turned up many times. The chain combines TRBV20-1 with TRBJ1-1; 9 bases map to TRBD1. This CDR3 has 15 residues. Trimming at V came to 5 bases and at J to 3 bases, leaving 10 bases not matched to a gene. Germline CDR1 reads DFQATT; CDR2 reads SNEGSKA (reference sequence). In nucleotides, the CDR3 is TGCAGTGCTCAGCGACAGGGGGACATCGACACTGAAGCTTTCTTT. As protein: CSAQRQGDIDTEAFF.

Turning to this clonotype: A read error is possible here, since a much larger clone lies one base away. The rearrangement uses TRBV15 and TRBJ2-2; TRBD1 matches 8 bases. The CDR3 covers 13 residues. CDR1 is LNHNV and CDR2 is YYDKDF in the germline V gene (reference sequence). The CDR3 protein is CATSATGTGVLLF. CDR3 DNA sequence: TGTGCCACCAGCGCAACCGGGACAGGTGTACTGTTGTTT.

This clonotype was seen only a few times. The rearrangement joins TRBV9 to TRBJ2-5; no definite D call. This CDR3 is 15 amino acids long. Per the germline V gene, CDR1 is SGDLS and CDR2 is YYNGEE. The ends were cut back, 0 bases at V and 4 bases at J, with 13 bases in the middle. The CDR3 protein is CASSVVGGYGETQYF. In nucleotides, the CDR3 is TGTGCCAGCAGCGTAGTCGGCGGTTATGGAGAGACCCAGTACTTC.

This clonotype was found a few times. V gene TRBV6-4 combines with J gene TRBJ1-1, with a weak D call TRBD1 (6 bases). Germline-derived CDR1 and CDR2 are MRHNA and SNTAGT. This CDR3 region has 14 residues. The V end was cut by 3 bases, the J end by 5 bases, with 13 bases between. DNA for the CDR3: TGTGCCAGCAGTGAGGGGGGGCTTGAGACTGAAGCTTTCTTT. This encodes CASSEGGLETEAFF.

The chain uses TRBV2 and TRBJ2-7, with 7 bases that match TRBD1. This CDR3 is 14 amino acids long. Germline trimming cut 8 bases from V and 2 bases from J; bases unmatched to any gene: 9. Germline values: CDR1 SNHLY, CDR2 FYNNEI. For the CDR3, the DNA is TGTGCCAGCCAGGGGGTTATGAAAACCTACGAGCAGTACTTC. It encodes CASQGVMKTYEQYF. The whole variable domain, remainder taken from reference TRBV2 and TRBJ2-7, is EPEVTQTPSHQVTQMGQEVILRCVPISNHLYFYWYRQILGQKVEFLVSFYNNEISEKSEIFDDQFSVERPDGSNFTLKIRSTKLEDSAMYFCASQGVMKTYEQYFGPGTRLTVT.

In this sample, this clonotype turned up many times. The chain is built from TRBV27 and TRBJ1-4; D uncertain. The CDR3 consists of 14 residues. Germline CDR1 and CDR2: MNHEY and SMNVEV (reference sequence). The V and J ends lost 3 bases and 2 bases respectively, with 7 bases between them. The CDR3 region is CASSFAGTNEKLFF. The DNA for the CDR3 is TGTGCCAGCAGTTTTGCGGGTACTAATGAAAAACTGTTTTTT.

This chain uses TRBV7-6 with TRBJ1-2, with 9 bases lining up with TRBD1. CDR3 length equals 18 residues. V trimming: 1 base; J trimming: 4 bases; junction bases outside the gene matches: 13. Germline V gives CDR1 SGHVS, CDR2 FNYEAQ. The CDR3 bases are TGTGCCAGCAGCTTAGGTGATAGACTGGGACAGGGCTTCTATGGCTACACCTTC. This gives the protein CASSLGDRLGQGFYGYTF.

This clonotype was picked up one time. The V and J genes are TRBV2 and TRBJ2-2; weak D call: TRBD1 (6 bases). The V end was cut by 3 bases, the J end by 1 base, with 9 bases between. The germline V gene encodes CDR1 SNHLY and CDR2 FYNNEI. The CDR3 length is 15 residues. In DNA, the CDR3 is TGTGCCAGCAGTGACAGGACAGTGAACACCGGGGAGCTGTTTTTT. Translating gives CASSDRTVNTGELFF.

This clonotype has a count of ten or more. The rearrangement joins TRBV20-1 to TRBJ1-2; 9 nucleotides agree with TRBD1. Germline loops: CDR1 DFQATT, CDR2 SNEGSKA (reference sequence). This CDR3 is built from 14 residues. The junction had 7 bases not matched to a gene; V was cut back by 4 bases and J by 4 bases. The CDR3 bases are TGCAGTGCTATAACAGGGGGCCGTACCTATGGCTACACCTTC. Translated, it gives CSAITGGRTYGYTF.

This clonotype showed up many times. At one end, the junction sequence differs from germline, possibly due to a read error. The rearrangement joins TRBV20-1 to TRBJ2-7; a possible D gene is TRBD1 (5 bases). Germline assignment: CDR1 DFQATT and CDR2 SNEGSKA (reference sequence). This CDR3 has 15 residues. The DNA of the CDR3 is TGCAGTGCTAGCGGTGGGGCCCTAGGCTCCTACGGGCAGTACTTC. Translation: CSASGGALGSYGQYF.

This clonotype was detected many times. The rearrangement joins TRBV11-1 to TRBJ2-7; TRBD2 agrees at 12 bases. The germline V gene encodes CDR1 SGHAT and CDR2 FQDESV (reference sequence). This CDR3 comprises 16 residues. V shed 7 bases, J shed 0 bases, and the junction held 7 bases outside the gene matches. The CDR3 DNA sequence: TGTGCCAGCAACCCGCCGGGACTAGCGGGCTCCTACGAGCAGTACTTC. Protein product: CASNPPGLAGSYEQYF.

This clonotype was recorded at least ten times. The chain employs TRBV6-4 and TRBJ1-6; tentative D call: TRBD1 (6 bases). The V gene's germline CDR1 is MRHNA and CDR2 SNTAGT. V lost 7 bases and J 10 bases, leaving 38 bases between the germline ends. The CDR3 totals 21 residues. Here the CDR3 reads CASIWERPNSRVKGVGSPLHF. In nucleotides, the CDR3 is TGTGCCAGCATATGGGAAAGACCCAACAGCAGGGTAAAGGGGGTCGGGTCACCCCTCCACTTT.

Many counts were recorded for this clonotype. This chain links TRBV18 with TRBJ1-2; 8 nucleotides match TRBD1. The V segment lost 3 bases and the J segment 4 bases; nucleotides outside the gene matches: 4. Germline assignment: CDR1 KGHSH and CDR2 LQKENI. The CDR3 is made up of 14 amino acids. In nucleotides, the CDR3 is TGTGCCAGCTCACCGGGACAGGCGACCTATGGCTACACCTTC. As protein: CASSPGQATYGYTF.

This clonotype was seen ten or more times. The chain combines TRBV3-1 with TRBJ1-1; no reliable D call. The CDR3 covers 15 residues. Germline loops: CDR1 LGHDT, CDR2 YNNKEL (reference sequence). Trimming removed 2 bases at V and 5 bases at J, with 15 bases between. CDR3 coding DNA: TGTGCCAGCAGCCAACACAGCGAGGGTGGTACTGAAGCTTTCTTT. Translating gives CASSQHSEGGTEAFF.

This clonotype was detected many times. The chain uses TRBV28 and TRBJ1-2, with TRBD1 identical over 8 bases. Germline CDR1 MDHEN, CDR2 SYDVKM. The CDR3 contains 17 residues. The J segment lost 4 bases and the V segment lost 6 bases, leaving 16 bases of the junction unmatched. DNA of the CDR3: TGTGCCAGCAGAACGAAGGGTGGGAAGGACAGGGTCTATGGCTACACCTTC. It codes for CASRTKGGKDRVYGYTF.

This clonotype was counted ten times or more. CDR3 DNA: TGTGCCAGCAGTAGCGGGGGGGCGCGGTATGGCTACACCTTC. It encodes CASSSGGARYGYTF. This chain uses TRBV12-3 or TRBV12-4 with TRBJ1-2; D is perhaps TRBD1 (6 bases). V lost 5 bases and J 5 bases, leaving 15 bases between the germline ends. The CDR3 sequence is 14 residues long.